This T cell receptor beta chain was identified in a study of graft-versus-host responses after intestinal transplantation. Comments on this clone: Its antigen is currently unknown.

Method: immunoSEQ multiplex PCR; TCRdb's copy keeps in-frame clones and lacks some. Here the sample spans tens of thousands of clones, about 94% being singletons. Sample: unstimulated CD4+ T cells sorted from spleen or lymph node cells, taken before transplant. This clonotype originated in a human donor who was the organ donor for an intestinal transplant.

DNA for the CDR3: TGTGCCAGCAGGCGACTAAATGAAAAACTGTTTTTT. Protein product: CASRRLNEKLFF. The chain is built from TRBV28 and TRBJ1-4; no clear D. Germline V gene lookup returns CDR1 MDHEN and CDR2 SYDVKM. Trimming cost V 6 bases and J 5 bases, with 7 bases left between them. The CDR3 contains 12 residues.